One sample yielded the 17 T cell receptor beta chains listed below, sequenced in a study of blood T cell repertoires in COVID-19. The method was immunoSEQ multiplex PCR; TCRdb's version includes in-frame clones alone and lacks a portion of them. This table holds roughly 120,000 clones, approximately 80% found once. Specimen: peripheral blood. The source is a man aged 65-85 years with acute or convalescent COVID-19.

This clone appeared a single time. The chain has TRBV18 and TRBJ2-1; 9 bases are shared with TRBD2. CDR3 length: 15 amino acids. The germline V gene encodes CDR1 KGHSH and CDR2 LQKENI. V gave up 3 bases and J gave up 9 bases; unmatched junction bases: 9. The CDR3 protein is CASSPVAGGLGEQFF. The CDR3 bases are TGTGCCAGCTCACCGGTGGCGGGGGGGCTTGGTGAGCAGTTCTTC.

The CDR3 loop is CASSYGGTYGYTF. DNA of the CDR3: TGTGCCAGCAGTTACGGGGGTACCTATGGCTACACCTTC. This chain connects TRBV12-3 or TRBV12-4 to TRBJ1-2; D perhaps matches TRBD1 (5 bases). Trimming stripped 4 bases from V and 4 bases from J, with 10 bases between. The CDR3 sequence is 13 residues long.

CDR3 sequence (DNA): TGTGCCAGCAGCATCGGACAGGGGTACTCCTACGAGCAGTACTTC. Protein sequence: CASSIGQGYSYEQYF. This chain joins TRBV14 and TRBJ2-7, with 9 nucleotides matching TRBD1. The germline CDR1 and CDR2 sequences are SGHDN and FVKESK. Trimming removed 5 bases from V and 0 bases from J; junction bases left unmatched: 5. This CDR3 is built from 15 residues.

The chain has TRBV19 and TRBJ1-1; D unresolved. Germline loops: CDR1 LNHDA, CDR2 SQIVND (reference sequence). V lost 7 bases and J 2 bases, leaving 5 bases between the germline ends. The CDR3 has 11 amino acids. Here the CDR3 reads CASMSNTEAFF. The CDR3 region has the DNA TGTGCCAGTATGAGTAACACTGAAGCTTTCTTT.

The CDR3 sequence is CASSRLAGVFTDTQYF. CDR3 nucleotide sequence: TGCGCCAGCAGCAGACTAGCGGGGGTTTTCACAGATACGCAGTATTTT. The chain combines TRBV4-1 with TRBJ2-3; 12 bases agree with TRBD2. CDR1 and CDR2 from the germline V gene are MGHRA and YSYEKL. CDR3 length: 16 amino acids. V was clipped by 5 bases and J by 2 bases; unmatched bases: 5.

The chain carries TRBV28 and TRBJ2-3, with 7 bases lining up with TRBD2. Trimming cost V 8 bases and J 1 base; bases outside gene matches: 12. CDR3 length: 16 residues. Germline V gives CDR1 MDHEN, CDR2 SYDVKM. The CDR3 bases are TGTGCCAGCTTGCCCTCACGGGGGAGGGGCACAGATACGCAGTATTTT. This sequence encodes CASLPSRGRGTDTQYF.

In its sample, this clone was seen a few times. The gene calls are TRBV2 and TRBJ1-6, with D perhaps TRBD1 (5 bases). Per germline, CDR1 SNHLY and CDR2 FYNNEI. This CDR3 is built from 13 residues. Trimming shortened V by 4 bases and J by 5 bases, and 6 bases separated the two germline ends. The CDR3 DNA sequence: TGTGCCAGCAGTGCAGGGAATAATTCACCCCTCCACTTT. Translation: CASSAGNNSPLHF.

The chain links TRBV5-1 to TRBJ2-7; 9 bases agree with TRBD1. This CDR3 spans 14 amino acids. Germline trimming cut 4 bases from V and 4 bases from J; bases unmatched to any gene: 6. CDR1 SGHRS and CDR2 YFSETQ come from the germline V gene. CDR3 sequence reads: CASSPGTGLYEQYF. In DNA form, the CDR3 reads TGCGCCAGCAGCCCGGGGACAGGGTTGTACGAGCAGTACTTC.

This rearrangement joins TRBV6-1 to TRBJ1-1; D may be TRBD1 (6 bases). Germline lookup yields CDR1 MNHNS and CDR2 SASEGT. The CDR3 sequence is 13 residues long. V gave up 3 bases and J gave up 3 bases, with 8 bases separating them. The CDR3 spells CASSDQGYTEAFF. In DNA, the CDR3 is TGTGCCAGCAGTGATCAGGGGTACACTGAAGCTTTCTTT.

Details on this clone: Compared with germline, one end of the junction differs, possibly owing to a read error. The chain combines TRBV2 with TRBJ2-1; 9 positions agree with TRBD2. In germline, CDR1 is SNHLY, CDR2 FYNNEI. The CDR3 contains 15 residues. Here the CDR3 reads CASTEAGAGGSQQFF. In DNA form, the CDR3 reads TGTGCCAGCACTGAAGCTGGAGCGGGGGGTTCCCAGCAGTTCTTC.

This sequence joins TRBV18 and TRBJ2-1, with TRBD1 identical over 8 bases. Germline-derived CDR1 and CDR2 are KGHSH and LQKENI. J gave up 5 bases and V 0 bases, and 6 bases lay outside the gene matches. This CDR3 comprises 16 residues. CDR3 in DNA: TGTGCCAGCTCACCACCCGGCAGGGGGCAGGACAATGAGCAGTTCTTC. It encodes CASSPPGRGQDNEQFF.

The chain recombines TRBV6-2 or TRBV6-3 with TRBJ1-5, with a possible D match to TRBD1 (5 bases). V lost 5 bases and J 0 bases, leaving 8 bases between the germline ends. The CDR3 covers 14 residues. Germline CDR1 and CDR2: MNHEY and SVGEGT. The CDR3 region is CASSQTDSNQPQHF. As DNA, the CDR3 is TGTGCCAGCAGTCAGACAGATAGCAATCAGCCCCAGCATTTT.

The count of this clone is one. The genes are TRBV3-1 (or the pseudogene TRBV3-2) and TRBJ2-5; TRBD1 matches 7 bases. This CDR3 contains 16 residues. Germline assignment: CDR1 LGHDT and CDR2 YNNKEL (reference sequence). V dropped 4 bases and J dropped 8; count of bases not matched to a gene: 16. CDR3 DNA: TGTGCCAGCAGCCGTACGGGACAGTCGGGAAAGAGAACCCAGTACTTC. It translates to CASSRTGQSGKRTQYF.

V gene TRBV7-8 combines with J gene TRBJ2-2; D unresolved. The germline V gene has CDR1 SGHVS and CDR2 FQNEAQ. The CDR3 runs 13 residues. The V end was cut by 1 base, the J end by 3 bases, with 3 bases between. The DNA for the CDR3 is TGTGCCAGCAGCTTAGTAGACACCGGGGAGCTGTTTTTT. Residues: CASSLVDTGELFF.

This chain joins TRBV16 and TRBJ2-3; a possible D gene is TRBD2 (5 bases). Trimming took off 4 bases at V and 6 bases at J, with 14 bases between the two ends. The CDR3 runs 14 residues. The V gene's germline CDR1 is KGHSY and CDR2 FQNENV. This CDR3 reads CASSLMTGGDTQYF. The DNA of the CDR3 is TGTGCCAGCAGCCTTATGACGGGCGGGGATACGCAGTATTTT.

V and J are TRBV5-1 and TRBJ2-3; 10 bases are shared with TRBD2. CDR1 is SGHRS, CDR2 YFSETQ, per germline. Trimming at V came to 4 bases and at J to 1 base, leaving 0 bases not matched to a gene. The length of the CDR3 is 14 residues. The CDR3 protein is CASSLAGGTDTQYF. DNA of the CDR3: TGCGCCAGCAGCCTAGCGGGGGGCACAGATACGCAGTATTTT.

The V gene is TRBV5-4, the J gene TRBJ2-6; perhaps TRBD1 as D (6 bases). Germline CDR1 reads SGHNT; CDR2 reads YYREEE (reference sequence). CDR3 length: 17 amino acids. The ends were cut back, 0 bases at V and 2 bases at J, with 12 bases in the middle. The CDR3: CASSLVGRGAGANVLTF. In DNA, the CDR3 is TGTGCCAGCAGCTTGGTAGGCAGGGGAGCTGGGGCCAACGTCCTGACTTTC.